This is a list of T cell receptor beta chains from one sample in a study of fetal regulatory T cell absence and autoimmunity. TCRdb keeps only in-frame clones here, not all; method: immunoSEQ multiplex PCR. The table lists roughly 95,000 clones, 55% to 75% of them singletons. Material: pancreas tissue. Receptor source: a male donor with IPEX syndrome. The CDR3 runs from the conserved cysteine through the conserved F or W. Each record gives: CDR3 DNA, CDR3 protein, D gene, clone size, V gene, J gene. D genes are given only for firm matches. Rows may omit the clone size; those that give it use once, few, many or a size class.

TGTGCCAGCAGCTTACTAGCGGGGGCCTACAATGAGCAGTTCTTC	CASSLLAGAYNEQFF	TRBD2	.	TRBV7-2	TRBJ2-1
TGCGCCAGCAGCCGGGACAGGGCCTCCAATGAGCAGTTCTTC	CASSRDRASNEQFF	TRBD1	.	TRBV4-3	TRBJ2-1
TGTGCCAGCAGTTACTCGACTAGCGGGTACAATGAGCAGTTCTTC	CASSYSTSGYNEQFF	TRBD2	once	TRBV6-5	TRBJ2-1
TGCAGCGTTGAAGTTCCACAGGGGGCGCTTAACTATGGCTACACCTTC	CSVEVPQGALNYGYTF	TRBD1	.	TRBV29-1	TRBJ1-2
TGTGCCAGCAGCTCATCACGGACAGATGGCTACACCTTC	CASSSSRTDGYTF	.	few	TRBV7-8	TRBJ1-2
TGTGCCAGCAGCTTGGCCGGCGGGAGGTCGCGCGAGACCCAGTACTTC	CASSLAGGRSRETQYF	TRBD2	.	TRBV5-4	TRBJ2-5
TGCGCCAGCAGCCGGGACAGGGGGGGGGAAAAACTGTTTTTT	CASSRDRGGEKLFF	TRBD1	.	TRBV4-1	TRBJ1-4
TGTGCCAGCAGCCCCACCCTAGGGACCGCGTCCTACGAGCAGTACTTC	CASSPTLGTASYEQYF	.	.	TRBV5-4	TRBJ2-7
TGTGCCACCAGCTGGGACCTTAGCGCCTACAATGAGCAGTTCTTC	CATSWDLSAYNEQFF	.	.	TRBV15	TRBJ2-1
TGTGCCAGCAGCTTAAGAGCTACCCGGTACCAAGAGACCCAGTACTTC	CASSLRATRYQETQYF	.	.	TRBV7-2	TRBJ2-5
TGTGCCAGCAGTGATCAGGGCCCACAAGAGACCCAGTACTTC	CASSDQGPQETQYF	.	.	TRBV2	TRBJ2-5
TGTGCCAGCAGCGGAGAGGTGGGTGGCTACACCTTC	CASSGEVGGYTF	.	few	TRBV6-4	TRBJ1-2
TGTGCCAGCAGTGCTGGTCCAATTAGGTATGGCTACACCTTC	CASSAGPIRYGYTF	.	.	TRBV6-1	TRBJ1-2
TGTGCCTGGAGTGAGTTGTATTCGGTGGGAGAAGCTTTCTTT	CAWSELYSVGEAFF	.	.	TRBV30	TRBJ1-1
TGTGCCAGCCGATCTGAGGCCCTTACCTACAATGAGCAGTTCTTC	CASRSEALTYNEQFF	.	.	TRBV7-8	TRBJ2-1
TGTGCCATCAGTGAGGGGACAGGGTCCTACGAGCAGTACTTC	CAISEGTGSYEQYF	TRBD1	.	TRBV10-3	TRBJ2-7
TGCGCCAGCAGCGAAGCACCGATCGCGGACTTGCTCACCGGGGAGCTGTTTTTT	CASSEAPIADLLTGELFF	.	.	TRBV5-1	TRBJ2-2
TGTGCCTGGAGGCCCGACTCCTACAATGAGCAGTTCTTC	CAWRPDSYNEQFF	.	.	TRBV30	TRBJ2-1
TGTGCCAGCAGCTTAGACAGGGGCACTGAAGCTTTCTTT	CASSLDRGTEAFF	TRBD1	.	TRBV7-8	TRBJ1-1
TGTGCCAGCAGTTTAACCCACAGGGCTCCCTTCACCTTC	CASSLTHRAPFTF	.	once	TRBV27	TRBJ1-2
TGCGCCAGCGGCGAGGGCGCAATGAACACTGAAGCTTTCTTT	CASGEGAMNTEAFF	.	.	TRBV5-1	TRBJ1-1
TGTGCCAGCTCACCCTACGGGACAGACAATGAGCAGTTCTTC	CASSPYGTDNEQFF	TRBD1	.	TRBV18	TRBJ2-1
TGTGCCAGCAGCTTATTGCGAAACACTGAAGCTTTCTTT	CASSLLRNTEAFF	.	few	TRBV11-3	TRBJ1-1
TGTGCCTGGAGTGCAGGAAACACCATATATTTT	CAWSAGNTIYF	.	.	TRBV30	TRBJ1-3
TGTGCCAGCAGCCGTTCTCTAGCGGGAGCTCCCTACGAGCAGTACTTC	CASSRSLAGAPYEQYF	TRBD2	.	TRBV27	TRBJ2-7
TGTGCCAGCTCCCCGGGTCCCCACTCCTACGAGCAGTACTTC	CASSPGPHSYEQYF	.	.	TRBV6-1	TRBJ2-7
TGCGCCAGCAGCTTCGGGACAGGGGTGAACACTGAAGCTTTCTTT	CASSFGTGVNTEAFF	TRBD1	once	TRBV5-1	TRBJ1-1
TGTGCCTGGAGTAAGGGTTGGGTTTCGGATGAGCAGTTCTTC	CAWSKGWVSDEQFF	.	.	TRBV30	TRBJ2-1